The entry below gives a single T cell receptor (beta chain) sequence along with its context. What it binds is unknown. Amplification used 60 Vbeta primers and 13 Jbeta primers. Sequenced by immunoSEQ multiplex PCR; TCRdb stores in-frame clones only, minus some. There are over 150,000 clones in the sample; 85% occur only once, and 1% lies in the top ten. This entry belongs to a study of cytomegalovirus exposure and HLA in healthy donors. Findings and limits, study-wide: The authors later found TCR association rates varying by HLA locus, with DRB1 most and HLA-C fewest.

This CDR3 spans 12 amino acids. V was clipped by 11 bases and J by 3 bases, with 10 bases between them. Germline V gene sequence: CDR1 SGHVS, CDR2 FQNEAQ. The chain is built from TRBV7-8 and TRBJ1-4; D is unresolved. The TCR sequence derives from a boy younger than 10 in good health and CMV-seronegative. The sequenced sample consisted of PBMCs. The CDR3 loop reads CASTQSNEKLFF. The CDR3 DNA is TGTGCCTCGACTCAATCTAATGAAAAACTGTTTTTT. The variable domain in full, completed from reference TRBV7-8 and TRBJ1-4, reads GAGVSQSPRYKVAKRGQDVALRCDPISGHVSLFWYQQALGQGPEFLTYFQNEAQLDKSGLPSDRFFAERPEGSVSTLKIQRTQQEDSAVYLCASTQSNEKLFFGSGTQLSVL.